One T cell receptor (beta chain) is described in this entry. These data come from a study of response to subunit inactivated influenza vaccine. TCRdb reprocessed the RT-PCR reads via MiXCR and lists one record per CDR3 protein. The sample shows 400,000 to 650,000 distinct CDR3 sequences, 6% to 9% of them seen only once. The CDR3 has 14 amino acids. V shed 7 bases and J shed 5 bases, with 14 bases lying between them. Germline assignment: CDR1 MNHEY and CDR2 SVGEGT. The specimen was PBMCs from blood, collected about 24 months after vaccination. The chain has TRBV6-2 or TRBV6-3 and TRBJ2-2; D unclear. This sequence was found in a man aged 45 to 70 who received an inactivated influenza vaccine. DNA for the CDR3: TGTGCCAGCATCCAGAGGAAGTGGACCGGGGAGCTGTTTTTT. It is translated as CASIQRKWTGELFF.